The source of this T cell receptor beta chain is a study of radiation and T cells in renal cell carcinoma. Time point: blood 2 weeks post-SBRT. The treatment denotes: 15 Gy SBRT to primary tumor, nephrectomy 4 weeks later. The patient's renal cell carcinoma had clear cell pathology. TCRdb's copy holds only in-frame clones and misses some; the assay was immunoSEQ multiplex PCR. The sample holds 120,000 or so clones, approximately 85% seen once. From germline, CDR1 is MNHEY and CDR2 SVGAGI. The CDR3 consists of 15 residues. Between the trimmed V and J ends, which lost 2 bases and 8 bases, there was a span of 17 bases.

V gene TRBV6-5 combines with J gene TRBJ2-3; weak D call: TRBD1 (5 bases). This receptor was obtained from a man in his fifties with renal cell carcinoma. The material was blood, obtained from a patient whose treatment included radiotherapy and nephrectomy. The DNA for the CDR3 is TGTGCCAGCAGTTACGTGACAGACCTCGGCGGTACGCAGTATTTT. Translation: CASSYVTDLGGTQYF.